These 27 T cell receptor beta chains were sequenced from one sample in a study of shared clonotypes between healthy human individuals. Repertoires were generated with immunoSEQ multiplex PCR, while TCRdb's copy carries only in-frame clones and drops some. The repertoire holds 950,000 to 1,200,000 clones, with around three quarters as singletons. Sequenced material: memory CD4+ T cells from PBMCs. The subset is: CD45RA-negative fraction. The receptors shown here come from a man between 18 and 35 years old in good health. Some clones in this sample may be carry-over from other donors' samples.

This clone was observed a handful of times. The V call is TRBV4-3, the J call TRBJ2-7; 7 nucleotides line up with TRBD2. V lost 1 base and J lost 3; bases outside the gene matches: 12. The V gene's germline CDR1 is LGHNA and CDR2 YSLEER. CDR3 length: 17 residues. The CDR3 here is CASSQGAGVGGDYEQYF. The CDR3 DNA is TGCGCCAGCAGCCAAGGGGCGGGGGTTGGCGGGGACTACGAGCAGTACTTC.

This clone was seen only once. A single base separates this from a much larger clone, so it may be a read error. The chain combines TRBV5-1 with TRBJ2-5; 7 bases fit TRBD1. The CDR3 is 15 amino acids. Per germline, CDR1 SGHRS and CDR2 YFSETQ. The V gene end was trimmed by 4 bases and the J gene end by 5 bases; junction bases not matched to a gene: 11. The CDR3 spells CASSGSTGPSETQYF. DNA for the CDR3: TGCGCCAGCAGCGGGTCGACAGGGCCATCGGAGACCCAGTACTTC.

DNA of the CDR3: TGTGCCAGCAGCCGACCGGGACTACAAGAGACCCAGTACTTC. This encodes CASSRPGLQETQYF. This chain connects TRBV6-5 to TRBJ2-5; 7 nucleotides agree with TRBD2. The germline V gene has CDR1 MNHEY and CDR2 SVGAGI. The CDR3 runs 14 residues. Unmatched junction bases numbered 6, after V lost 6 bases and J lost 2 bases.

This chain joins TRBV19 and TRBJ2-2, with D uncertain. V was shortened by 5 bases and J by 2 bases, with 12 bases between the two germline ends. The CDR3 has 15 residues. Germline V gene data show CDR1 as LNHDA and CDR2 as SQIVND (reference sequence). In DNA form, the CDR3 reads TGTGCCAGTAGTTCATCGCGGAGCAACACCGGGGAGCTGTTTTTT. It translates to CASSSSRSNTGELFF.

This chain joins TRBV28 and TRBJ2-3; D is unclear. This CDR3 has 14 residues. Looked up from germline, CDR1 is MDHEN and CDR2 is SYDVKM. V was shortened by 1 base and J by 4 bases, with 9 bases between the two germline ends. The CDR3 sequence: CASSLSQAPDTQYF. The DNA of the CDR3 is TGTGCCAGCAGTTTATCTCAGGCCCCAGATACGCAGTATTTT.

The J gene is TRBJ1-1, the V gene TRBV6-1; D is possibly TRBD1 (5 bases). The CDR3 has 14 residues. V was cut by 5 bases and J by 5 bases, with 15 bases left in between. The germline CDR1 and CDR2 sequences are MNHNS and SASEGT. CDR3 loop: CASSMEGRATEAFF. CDR3 sequence (DNA): TGTGCCAGCAGTATGGAGGGACGCGCAACTGAAGCTTTCTTT.

The rearrangement uses TRBV7-2 and TRBJ2-1, with a weak D call TRBD1 (6 bases). CDR1 and CDR2 (germline): SGHTA, FQGNSA. Trimming pared 2 bases from V and 10 bases from J, leaving 9 bases between. The CDR3 is 12 residues long. DNA of the CDR3: TGTGCCAGCAGCTTAAACAGGGACGAGCAGTTCTTC. Its protein is CASSLNRDEQFF.

This clone was recorded only once. The chain has TRBV30 and TRBJ1-4; unclear D gene. Germline lookup yields CDR1 GTSNPN and CDR2 SVGIG (reference sequence). The V gene lost 2 bases and the J gene lost 4 bases, with 14 bases spanning the gap. The CDR3 spans 15 residues. The CDR3 nucleotides are TGTGCCTGGAGTCCCGGGTTCAGCGTTAATGAAAAACTGTTTTTT. As protein: CAWSPGFSVNEKLFF.

The CDR3 reads CASSLRRGQGSFGTEAFF. The CDR3 region has the DNA TGTGCCAGCAGCTTGCGTAGAGGACAGGGGAGCTTCGGGACTGAAGCTTTCTTT. The chain couples TRBV5-6 to TRBJ1-1; 9 bases map to TRBD1. The junction had 15 bases not matched to a gene; V was cut back by 1 base and J by 5 bases. Looked up from germline, CDR1 is SGHDT and CDR2 is YYEEEE. This CDR3 is 18 amino acids long.

This chain uses TRBV7-8 with TRBJ2-1, with 9 bases fitting TRBD1. Germline-derived CDR1 and CDR2 are SGHVS and FQNEAQ. Trimming cost V 0 bases and J 6 bases; bases outside gene matches: 12. The CDR3 runs to 18 residues. The CDR3 spells CASSLAFPGQGGSNEQFF. CDR3 DNA sequence: TGTGCCAGCAGCTTAGCTTTCCCGGGACAGGGTGGGTCCAATGAGCAGTTCTTC.

This chain links TRBV6-5 with TRBJ1-1, with 9 bases that match TRBD1. The CDR3 extends over 13 amino acids. Per germline, CDR1 MNHEY and CDR2 SVGAGI. The ends lost 4 bases at V and 10 bases at J; junction bases unmatched: 7. CDR3 DNA: TGTGCCAGCAGTTCCAACAGGGGGCGGGGAGCTTTCTTT. It encodes CASSSNRGRGAFF.

This clone was observed once. CDR3 region: CASSLTGGGAGELFF. The CDR3 region has the DNA TGTGCCAGCAGCTTAACTGGGGGCGGCGCCGGGGAGCTGTTTTTT. The rearrangement uses TRBV7-3 and TRBJ2-2; a possible D gene is TRBD1 (6 bases). CDR1 and CDR2 from the germline V gene are SGHTA and FQGTGA. The CDR3 is 15 residues long. Trimming left V 0 bases short and J 6 bases short, with 11 bases between.

On this clone: The sample carries other DNA sequences with the same CDR3. The gene calls are TRBV5-1 and TRBJ2-3; D is ambiguous. This CDR3 has 14 residues. The V end lost 0 bases, the J end lost 6 bases, and 11 bases lay between the germline ends. Germline CDR1 reads SGHRS; CDR2 reads YFSETQ. The CDR3 DNA sequence: TGCGCCAGCAGCTTGGGCTCAGGTACCGATACGCAGTATTTT. Its protein product is CASSLGSGTDTQYF.

This clone appeared once. V and J are TRBV18 and TRBJ2-2; TRBD1 agrees at 7 bases. The germline CDR1 and CDR2 sequences are KGHSH and LQKENI. The CDR3 runs to 17 residues. The J segment lost 6 bases and the V segment lost 6 bases, leaving 16 bases of the junction unmatched. In DNA, the CDR3 is TGTGCCAGCTCCCTCCTCGGACAGGCAGAAGGGGCCGGGGAGCTGTTTTTT. The encoded protein is CASSLLGQAEGAGELFF. Combining the CDR3 with reference TRBV18 and TRBJ2-2 gives the whole variable domain NAGVMQNPRHLVRRRGQEARLRCSPMKGHSHVYWYRQLPEEGLKFMVYLQKENIIDESGMPKERFSAEFPKEGPSILRIQQVVRGDSAAYFCASSLLGQAEGAGELFFGEGSRLTVL.

To note about this clone: One end of the junction is discordant with germline, which a read error may explain. The chain links TRBV27 to TRBJ1-4; 10 nucleotides match TRBD1. The CDR3 is 13 residues long. Germline V gives CDR1 MNHEY, CDR2 SMNVEV (reference sequence). The CDR3 nucleotides read TGTACCAGCAGTTTAGACAGGGGGCGAGAACTGTTTTTT. Amino acid sequence: CTSSLDRGRELFF.

The V and J genes are TRBV7-2 and TRBJ2-2; a possible D gene is TRBD2 (6 bases). The germline V gene has CDR1 SGHTA and CDR2 FQGNSA. The CDR3 is made up of 14 amino acids. Trimming removed 5 bases at V and 5 bases at J, with 12 bases between. CDR3 bases: TGTGCCAGCAGCCCTCGGGGGAGGACCGGGGAGCTGTTTTTT. Protein sequence: CASSPRGRTGELFF.

The rearrangement uses TRBV4-3 and TRBJ2-1; D unresolved. V was clipped by 0 bases and J by 10 bases, with 16 bases between them. This CDR3 is 15 amino acids long. Germline V gene lookup returns CDR1 LGHNA and CDR2 YSLEER. The CDR3 protein is CASSQEHRLEQEQFF. CDR3 nucleotides: TGCGCCAGCAGCCAAGAACATAGGCTAGAACAAGAGCAGTTCTTC.

The chain employs TRBV29-1 and TRBJ1-3; TRBD1 might be the D (6 bases). Trimming pared 3 bases from V and 0 bases from J, leaving 9 bases between. This CDR3 region has 14 residues. Germline-derived CDR1 and CDR2 are SQVTM and ANQGSEA. The CDR3 loop is CSVEGASSGNTIYF. The CDR3 DNA is TGCAGCGTTGAGGGGGCTTCCTCTGGAAACACCATATATTTT.

This clone was recorded a few times. CDR3 DNA: TGTGCTAGTGGTTTGGACGACAGGAGACAGTTCTTC. It is translated as CASGLDDRRQFF. This chain links TRBV12-5 with TRBJ2-1; tentatively, D is TRBD1 (6 bases). CDR1 and CDR2 from the germline V gene are LGHNT and FRNRAP. The V and J ends lost 1 base and 13 bases respectively, with 11 bases between them. The CDR3 sequence is 12 residues long.

The V call is TRBV11-1, the J call TRBJ2-7, with 9 bases that match TRBD1. This CDR3 has 14 residues. Germline CDR1 is SGHAT and CDR2 is FQDESV (reference sequence). With V trimmed by 5 bases and J by 3 bases, 5 bases remained unmatched. Here the CDR3 reads CASSMPGQGYEQYF. As DNA, the CDR3 is TGTGCCAGCAGCATGCCGGGACAGGGCTACGAGCAGTACTTC. Full variable domain (remainder filled in from reference TRBV11-1 and TRBJ2-7): EAEVAQSPRYKITEKSQAVAFWCDPISGHATLYWYRQILGQGPELLVQFQDESVVDDSQLPKDRFSAERLKGVDSTLKIQPAELGDSAMYLCASSMPGQGYEQYFGPGTRLTVT.

The rearrangement uses TRBV9 and TRBJ2-1; TRBD2 aligns across 7 bases. CDR1 and CDR2 (germline): SGDLS, YYNGEE. This CDR3 spans 15 amino acids. Trimming removed 0 bases from V and 6 bases from J; junction bases left unmatched: 6. The CDR3 loop is CASSVVAGVVNEQFF. In DNA, the CDR3 is TGTGCCAGCAGCGTAGTGGCGGGGGTAGTCAATGAGCAGTTCTTC.

This clone was observed a few times. V usage is TRBV11-2 and J usage is TRBJ1-1; D is undetermined. The V and J ends lost 8 bases and 6 bases respectively, with 16 bases between them. Germline assignment: CDR1 SGHAT and CDR2 FQNNGV. The CDR3 is made up of 13 amino acids. Written as DNA, the CDR3 is TGTGCCAGCGGCCACCCTGGTGGCGCTGAAGCTTTCTTT. This sequence encodes CASGHPGGAEAFF. Complete variable domain (other parts from reference TRBV11-2 and TRBJ1-1): EAGVAQSPRYKIIEKRQSVAFWCNPISGHATLYWYQQILGQGPKLLIQFQNNGVVDDSQLPKDRFSAERLKGVDSTLKIQPAKLEDSAVYLCASGHPGGAEAFFGQGTRLTVV.

J is TRBJ1-3 and V is TRBV7-2, with D uncertain. The CDR3 totals 15 residues. V was cut by 5 bases and J by 0 bases, with 11 bases left in between. CDR1 and CDR2 from the germline V gene are SGHTA and FQGNSA. The CDR3 DNA is TGTGCCAGCAGCCTGAATTCGGGCTCTGGAAACACCATATATTTT. Encoded protein: CASSLNSGSGNTIYF.

This chain uses TRBV19 with TRBJ2-2, with TRBD1 matching over 10 bases. Germline trimming cut 11 bases from V and 4 bases from J; bases unmatched to any gene: 7. This CDR3 region has 14 residues. Per the germline V gene, CDR1 is LNHDA and CDR2 is SQIVND (reference sequence). The CDR3 nucleotides read TGTGCCGTCCGGGACAGGGGTCGCACCGGGGAGCTGTTTTTT. It is translated as CAVRDRGRTGELFF.

The chain employs TRBV4-3 and TRBJ2-6, with D uncertain. CDR3 length equals 11 residues. Germline V gene lookup returns CDR1 LGHNA and CDR2 YSLEER. V gave up 5 bases and J gave up 12 bases, with 8 bases separating them. DNA of the CDR3: TGCGCCAGCAGCGCCTCTCGCGTCCTGACTTTC. Amino acid sequence: CASSASRVLTF.

The rearrangement joins TRBV18 to TRBJ1-3; 9 bases map to TRBD1. The CDR3 has 16 amino acids. Unmatched junction bases numbered 7, after V lost 6 bases and J lost 1 base. Germline V CDR1 and CDR2: KGHSH, LQKENI. The CDR3 DNA reads TGTGCCAGCTCCCAGGACAGGGGCACATCTGGAAACACCATATATTTT. It specifies CASSQDRGTSGNTIYF.

This sequence joins TRBV7-9 and TRBJ2-5; a weak D match, TRBD2 (6 bases). Germline V gene data show CDR1 as SEHNR and CDR2 as FQNEAQ (reference sequence). The CDR3 consists of 13 residues. Trimming removed 5 bases at V and 4 bases at J, with 11 bases between. The CDR3, as DNA: TGTGCCAGCAGCATCGGGACTGCAGAGACCCAGTACTTC. Translating gives CASSIGTAETQYF.